This TCR beta chain was recorded in a study of shared clonotypes between healthy human individuals. Across the whole study: CD8 memory received one plate per donor, CD8 naive two, CD4 memory three and CD4 naive three. Study-level results: Non-shared clonotypes had lower generation probabilities than clonotypes shared by all four sorted-subset donors.

For this clone: Its target is not known.

Deletions cut 1 base from V and 1 base from J, with 11 bases between. Germline CDR1 and CDR2: SGHRS and YFSETQ. CDR3 length: 16 residues. This table comes from immunoSEQ multiplex PCR, and its TCRdb copy is limited to in-frame clones, with some not included. The sample includes roughly 2 million clones, around 95% of them seen just once. Sequencing was carried out using naive CD4+ T cells sorted from blood. As for subset: CD45RA+ positively selected. The TCR comes from a man between 18 and 29 years old in good health. The rearrangement links TRBV5-1 to TRBJ2-2; D uncertain. The CDR3 loop reads CASSLWPVKNTGELFF. CDR3 in DNA: TGCGCCAGCAGCTTGTGGCCAGTGAAGAACACCGGGGAGCTGTTTTTT.